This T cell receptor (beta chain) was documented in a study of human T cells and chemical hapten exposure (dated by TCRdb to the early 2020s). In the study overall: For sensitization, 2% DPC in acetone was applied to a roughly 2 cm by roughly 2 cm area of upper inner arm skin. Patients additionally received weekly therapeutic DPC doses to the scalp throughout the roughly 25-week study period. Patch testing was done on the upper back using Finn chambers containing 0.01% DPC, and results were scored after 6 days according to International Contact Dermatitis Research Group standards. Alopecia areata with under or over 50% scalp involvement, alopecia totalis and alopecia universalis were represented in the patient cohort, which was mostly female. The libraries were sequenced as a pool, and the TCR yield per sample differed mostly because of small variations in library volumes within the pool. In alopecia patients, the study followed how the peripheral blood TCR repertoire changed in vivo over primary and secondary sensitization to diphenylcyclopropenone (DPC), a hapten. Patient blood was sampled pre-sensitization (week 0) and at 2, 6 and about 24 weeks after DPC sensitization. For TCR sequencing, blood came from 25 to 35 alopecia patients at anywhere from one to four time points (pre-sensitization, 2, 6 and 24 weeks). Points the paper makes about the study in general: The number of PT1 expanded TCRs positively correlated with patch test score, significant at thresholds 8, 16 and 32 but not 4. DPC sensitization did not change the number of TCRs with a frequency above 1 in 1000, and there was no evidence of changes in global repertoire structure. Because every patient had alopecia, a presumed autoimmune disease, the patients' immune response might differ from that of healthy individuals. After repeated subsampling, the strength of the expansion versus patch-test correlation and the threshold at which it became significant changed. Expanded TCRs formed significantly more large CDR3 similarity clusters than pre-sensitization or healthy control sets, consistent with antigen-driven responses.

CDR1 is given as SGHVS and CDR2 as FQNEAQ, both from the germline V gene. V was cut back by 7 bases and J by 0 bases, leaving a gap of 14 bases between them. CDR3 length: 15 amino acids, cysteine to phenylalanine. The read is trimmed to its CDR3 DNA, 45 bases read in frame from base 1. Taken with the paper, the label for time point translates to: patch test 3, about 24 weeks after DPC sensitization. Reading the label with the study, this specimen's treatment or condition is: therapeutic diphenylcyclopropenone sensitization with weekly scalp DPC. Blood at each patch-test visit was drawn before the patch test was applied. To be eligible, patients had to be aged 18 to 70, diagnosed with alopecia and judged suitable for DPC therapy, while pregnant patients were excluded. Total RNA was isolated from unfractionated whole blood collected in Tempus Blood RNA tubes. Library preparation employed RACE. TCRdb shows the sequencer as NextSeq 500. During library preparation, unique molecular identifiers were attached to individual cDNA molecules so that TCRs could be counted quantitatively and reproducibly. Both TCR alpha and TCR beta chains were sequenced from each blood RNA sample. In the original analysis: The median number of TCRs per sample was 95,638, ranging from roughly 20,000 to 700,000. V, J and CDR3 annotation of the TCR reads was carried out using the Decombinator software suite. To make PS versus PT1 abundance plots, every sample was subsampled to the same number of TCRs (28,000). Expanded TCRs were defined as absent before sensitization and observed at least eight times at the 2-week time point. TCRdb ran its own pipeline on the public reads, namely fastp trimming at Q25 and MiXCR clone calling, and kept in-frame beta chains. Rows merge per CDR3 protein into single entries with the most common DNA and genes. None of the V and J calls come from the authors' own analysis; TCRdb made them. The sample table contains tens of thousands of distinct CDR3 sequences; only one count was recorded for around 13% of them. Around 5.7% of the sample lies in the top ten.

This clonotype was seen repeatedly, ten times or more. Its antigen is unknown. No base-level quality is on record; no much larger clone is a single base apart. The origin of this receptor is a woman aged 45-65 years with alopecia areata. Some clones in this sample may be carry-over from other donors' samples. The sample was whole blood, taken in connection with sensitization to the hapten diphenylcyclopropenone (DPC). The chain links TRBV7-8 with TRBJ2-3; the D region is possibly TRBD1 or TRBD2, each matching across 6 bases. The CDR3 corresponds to CASNDRRASTDTQYF. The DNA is TGTGCCAGCAACGACAGGAGGGCTAGCACAGATACGCAGTATTTT.